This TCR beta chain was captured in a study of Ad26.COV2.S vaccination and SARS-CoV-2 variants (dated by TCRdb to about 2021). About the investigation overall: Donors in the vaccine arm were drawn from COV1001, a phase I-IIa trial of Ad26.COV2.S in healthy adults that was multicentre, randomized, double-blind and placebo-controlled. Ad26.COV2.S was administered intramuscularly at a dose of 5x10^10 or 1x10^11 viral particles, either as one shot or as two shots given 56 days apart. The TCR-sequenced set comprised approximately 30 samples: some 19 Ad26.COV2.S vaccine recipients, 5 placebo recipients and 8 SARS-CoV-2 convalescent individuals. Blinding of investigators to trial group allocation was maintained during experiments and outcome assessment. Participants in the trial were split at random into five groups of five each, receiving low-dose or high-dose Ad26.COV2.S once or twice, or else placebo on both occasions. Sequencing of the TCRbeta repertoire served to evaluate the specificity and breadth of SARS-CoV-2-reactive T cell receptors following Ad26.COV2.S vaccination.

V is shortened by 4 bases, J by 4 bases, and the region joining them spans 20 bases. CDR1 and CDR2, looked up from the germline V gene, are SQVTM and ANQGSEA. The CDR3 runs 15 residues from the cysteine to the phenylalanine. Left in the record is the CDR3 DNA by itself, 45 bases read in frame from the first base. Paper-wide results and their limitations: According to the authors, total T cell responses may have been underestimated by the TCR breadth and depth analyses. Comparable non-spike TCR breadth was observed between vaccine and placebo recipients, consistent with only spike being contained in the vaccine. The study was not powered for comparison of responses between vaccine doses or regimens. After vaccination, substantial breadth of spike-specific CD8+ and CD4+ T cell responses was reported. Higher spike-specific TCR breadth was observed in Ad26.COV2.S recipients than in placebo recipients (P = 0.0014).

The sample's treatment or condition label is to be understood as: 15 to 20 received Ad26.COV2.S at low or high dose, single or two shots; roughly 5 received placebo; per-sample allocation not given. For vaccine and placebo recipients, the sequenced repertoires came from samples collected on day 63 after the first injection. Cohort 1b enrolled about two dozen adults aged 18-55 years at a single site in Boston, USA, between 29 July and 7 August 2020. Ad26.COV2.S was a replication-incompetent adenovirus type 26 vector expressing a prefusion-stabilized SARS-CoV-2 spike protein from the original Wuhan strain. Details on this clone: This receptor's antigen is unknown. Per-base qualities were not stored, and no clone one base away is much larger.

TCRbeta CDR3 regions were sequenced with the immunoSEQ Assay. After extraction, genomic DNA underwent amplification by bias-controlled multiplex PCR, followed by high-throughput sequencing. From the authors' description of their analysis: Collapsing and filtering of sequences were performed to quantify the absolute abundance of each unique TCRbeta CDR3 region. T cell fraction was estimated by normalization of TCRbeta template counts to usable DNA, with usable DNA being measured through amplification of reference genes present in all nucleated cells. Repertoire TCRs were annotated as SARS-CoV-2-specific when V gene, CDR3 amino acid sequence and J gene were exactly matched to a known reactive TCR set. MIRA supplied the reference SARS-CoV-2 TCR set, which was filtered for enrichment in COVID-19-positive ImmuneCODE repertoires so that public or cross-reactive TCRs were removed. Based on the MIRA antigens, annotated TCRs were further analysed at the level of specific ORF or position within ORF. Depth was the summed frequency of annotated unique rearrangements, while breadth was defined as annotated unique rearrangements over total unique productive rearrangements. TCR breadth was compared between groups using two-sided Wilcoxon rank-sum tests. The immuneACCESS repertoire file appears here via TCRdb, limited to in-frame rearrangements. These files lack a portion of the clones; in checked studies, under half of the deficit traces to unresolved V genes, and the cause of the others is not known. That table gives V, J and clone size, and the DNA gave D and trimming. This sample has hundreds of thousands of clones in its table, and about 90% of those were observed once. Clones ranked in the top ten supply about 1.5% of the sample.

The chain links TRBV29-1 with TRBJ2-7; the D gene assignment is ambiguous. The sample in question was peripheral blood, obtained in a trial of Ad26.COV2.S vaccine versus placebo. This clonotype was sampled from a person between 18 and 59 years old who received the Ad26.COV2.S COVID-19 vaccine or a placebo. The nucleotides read TGCAGCGTTGGGTGGCTTAAACCCCCAATGTACGAGCAGTACTTC. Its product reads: CSVGWLKPPMYEQYF.